This T cell receptor beta chain was obtained from a study of cytomegalovirus exposure and HLA in healthy donors (dated by TCRdb to the late 2010s). Regarding the study in general: According to an earlier analysis of 587 of the donors, some 180 million T cells yielded 117 million unique TCR beta sequences and around 300 Gb of sequence data. Genome-wide SNP genotypes for about 60% of the roughly 670 donors were used in a later genetic analysis, which treated that subset as a discovery cohort. All discovery cohort repertoires had been generated on a single sequencing platform. Rather than drawing on any new phenotypic data, the later analysis identified candidate immune exposures from TCR beta sequences and the way those sequences occurred across donors. To predict cytomegalovirus infection status, the study combined high-throughput TCR immunosequencing, statistical association of individual TCRs with disease status, and machine learning. The study aimed to test whether cataloging public T cell receptors could reveal signatures of past pathogen exposure. Both class I and class II loci were covered by HLA typing, at four-digit resolution. In addition to the first cohort of 666 subjects, a separate validation cohort of approximately 110 different subjects was used. An earlier analysis of fewer than 750 of the donors used high-throughput TCR beta sequencing to judge whether each TCR beta V gene segment behaved as functional or pseudogenic. Across 398 genotyped donors of the cohort, an average of about 250,000 unique TCR beta nucleotide sequences per donor were sequenced, and roughly 17% of those sequences were non-productive. Typing coverage varied by locus: roughly 629-630 donors for A, B, C, DRB1 and DQB1; roughly 500 for DQA1; 600 to 610 for DPA1; approximately 450 for DPB1. A later analysis re-examined previously published TCR beta repertoires from roughly 650 donors and added high-resolution HLA genotyping to investigate patterns of TCR occurrence. About 310 gigabases of sequencing data and around 87 million unique TCR sequences were included in an early release covering 550 to 650 HLA-typed donors. The T cell repertoires of roughly 660 subjects were profiled by immunosequencing and related to cytomegalovirus serostatus. Donor age, sex, ethnicity and CMV serostatus were compiled alongside the repertoire data. Because of strong linkage in the cohort, four to six DR-DQ haplotypes were treated as single units for association and clustering. Of the 398 genotyped donors, roughly 80% fell in the genetic ancestry cluster associated with self-reported Caucasian donors.

On this clone: Which antigen it targets is not known.

Trimming costs V 0 bases and J 4 bases, and their ends lie 28 bases apart. Per the germline V gene, SGHDN is the CDR1 and FVKESK is the CDR2. Its CDR3 holds 21 amino acids, cysteine through phenylalanine. Solely the CDR3 DNA is kept, with 63 bases framed from the first base. Summary of the overall study and its limitations: Compared with equally common non-associated chains, HLA-associated TCR beta chains in a later analysis were more clonally expanded and had lower generation probabilities. Correlated functional status among segregating V segments might reflect linkage disequilibrium, but an unknown experimental factor could not be ruled out. The study listed 170 or so TCR beta chains as associated with cytomegalovirus. It was suggested by the authors that the approach could potentially be generalized to other disease states and immunological phenotypes. This cohort had only TCR beta chains sequenced, and the lack of alpha or paired-chain data limited which features could be detected. Compared with the roughly 670-donor mean, donors in an Asian-associated ancestry cluster had fewer N-insertions in productive TCRs, according to a later genetic analysis. Across donors, most TCR sequences were observed very rarely, whereas some public TCRs were present in many individuals. In both the original and validation cohorts, the classifier was reported to diagnose cytomegalovirus status with high specificity and sensitivity. Assigning TCR associations to individual alleles was difficult when HLA alleles, especially DR and DQ, strongly co-occurred. The sequencing pipeline was judged likely to have produced a cluster of highly shared sequence variants as a technical artifact. In a later analysis, TCR association rates were found to vary across HLA loci, with the most associated TCRs seen for DRB1 alleles and the fewest for HLA-C alleles. A further reported finding was that TCR beta sequences accurately predicted the HLA-A and HLA-B alleles for most subjects in the first cohort. Because the 87-base-pair reads could not distinguish some IMGT-functional V segments, including TRBV6-2 and TRBV6-3, those segments were excluded. Because HLA typing was missing for some donors at each locus, association tests included only the typed subset. V-gene and J-gene trimming of TCR beta chains was associated with a missense DCLRE1C variant in a later genetic analysis, and the association was replicated in an independent cohort. CMV serostatus was the only immune exposure information available for the cohort. At a false discovery rate of 0.05, a later analysis linked under 20,000 TCR beta sequences to specific HLA alleles. Three of the identified cytomegalovirus-associated TCR beta chains were confirmed in vitro to be specific for cytomegalovirus antigens. Several of the top co-occurrence clusters appeared to be linked to parvovirus B19, influenza, CMV and Epstein-Barr virus, according to a later analysis. In an earlier analysis of 500 to 650 of the donors, most TCR beta V segments appeared in productive rearrangements about 87% or about 30% of the time, broadly matching IMGT annotations. Most CMV-associated TCR beta chains appeared to be HLA-restricted in a later analysis, and the HLA associations seemed to be driven largely by CMV exposure. Sequencing depth was assumed to be roughly uniform across donors in the presence/absence analyses, though that assumption may not hold. Around 16 rarely observed V segments, including chromosome 9 orphons, were excluded from the earlier analysis of several hundred of the donors because counts were too low.

The library was obtained by the immunoSEQ multiplex PCR assay. For the multiplex PCR, a mixture combining 60 forward primers for TCR Vbeta segments and 13 reverse primers for TCR Jbeta segments was used. A multiplex PCR assay on genomic DNA amplified the CDR3 region of rearranged TCR beta genes. The amplified TCR beta libraries were sequenced on the Illumina HiSeq System as 87-base-pair reads. Turning to the authors' computational methods: A later analysis tallied tens of millions of unique TCR beta chains across the 700 or so repertoires, and some 10 million of those chains were shared by two or more donors. Raw reads were error-corrected and collapsed into unique sequences with a nearest-neighbor algorithm that merged closely related sequences to remove PCR and sequencing errors. CDR3 sequences were aligned to IMGT reference sequences to assign V, D and J gene segments. Each retained sequence needed at least a six-nucleotide match to both a V gene segment and a J gene segment. A rearrangement counted as productive if the CDR3 had no stop codons and remained in frame with V and J, and every other rearrangement counted as non-productive. Following IMGT convention, CDR3 was defined as the stretch from the second conserved V-encoded cysteine up to the conserved J-encoded phenylalanine. In an earlier analysis of some 550 of the donors, sequences lacking an unambiguous match to a single V gene segment were excluded. In an earlier analysis of 587 of the donors, V segments were called functional above 56.7% productive rearrangements and were called segregating when the between-donor standard deviation exceeded 5%. To diagnose cytomegalovirus status from the catalog of TCR beta chain sequences, a statistical classification framework was built. In a later analysis, TCR nucleotide sequences were compared against IMGT/GENE-DB human TR gene sequences so that V and J genes could be assigned. The TCRdist pipeline was used in a later analysis to assign CDR3 sequences and most-parsimonious VDJ recombination scenarios. A later analysis defined each TCR beta chain by its CDR3 amino acid sequence plus V-gene family, and excluded reads lacking a unique V-gene family. A later analysis removed 592 highly shared, low-generation-probability nucleotide sequences to deal with suspected cross-contamination and a sequencing artifact. In a later analysis, a clonal expansion index for each public chain was calculated from normalized within-repertoire ranks of inferred template counts. In a later analysis, generation probabilities were computed with a VDJ recombination model fitted to out-of-frame rearrangements, and the resulting probabilities were checked against IGoR. In a later analysis, TCR-TCR, TCR-HLA and TCR-CMV co-occurrence was scored with hypergeometric tests, and a repertoire-size bias correction was applied to TCR pairs. In a later analysis, false discovery rates were estimated by permuting HLA or CMV assignments 20 times. A later analysis grouped co-occurring TCRs with DBSCAN, adding TCRdist sequence similarity when clustering within HLA-allele-positive subsets. Repertoires with fewer than 30,000 or more than 120,000 public chains were left out of co-occurrence clustering, as were several repertoires with anomalous nucleotide sharing. TCRdb took over this immuneACCESS table, retaining in-frame rearrangements with V and J assigned. Such tables are incomplete; in checked studies, under half of the missing clones stem from an unresolved V gene, and the remainder is unexplained. The V and J calls and clone size are taken from that table; D and trimming were inferred from the DNA. This sample's listing comprises approximately 75,000 clones. About 0.83% of the sample is in the top ten clones.

The cohort consisted of 600 or so healthy bone marrow donors. At the time of sampling, every cohort member was nominally healthy, though immune exposures that went unrecorded were likely present. The donor tested CMV seronegative and was one of the 352 seronegative cohort members. Each donor provided a peripheral blood sample, and peripheral blood mononuclear cells were used for TCR beta sequencing. Genomic DNA was extracted from the blood cell samples with the Qiagen DNeasy Blood Extraction Kit. The clonotype originates from a boy aged 5 to 17 in good health and CMV-seronegative. Material for sequencing was PBMCs. The sequence is built from TRBV14 and TRBJ2-1; the D segment could be TRBD1, given 6 matching bases. Here is the DNA: TGTGCCAGCAGCCAAGATGCCAGGGGAAGAAATCCTACAAAACATTACAATGAGCAGTTCTTC. Its protein reads: CASSQDARGRNPTKHYNEQFF.